A selection of T cell receptor beta chains follows, all from one sample in a study of beta chain features in type 1 diabetes. Only in-frame clones appear in the TCRdb table, and some are missing; sequencing was by immunoSEQ multiplex PCR. The data show 160,000 or so clones, over 55% seen once. What was sequenced was naive CD4+ T cells from blood. Every receptor here comes from a man aged 25-45 years with type 1 diabetes. CDR3s include the opening cysteine and the closing phenylalanine or tryptophan. D genes are given only for firm matches. Rows give clone size only sometimes, using once, few, many, or a class for an expanded clone.

abundance: NA
j_gene: TRBJ2-3
v_gene: TRBV25-1
d_gene: NA
CDR3aa: CASSGQPPDTQYF
CDR3nt: TGTGCCAGCAGTGGGCAGCCCCCAGATACGCAGTATTTT

abundance: NA
j_gene: TRBJ2-3
v_gene: TRBV2
d_gene: NA
CDR3aa: CASRGVDTQYF
CDR3nt: TGTGCCAGCAGGGGGGTTGATACGCAGTATTTT

abundance: few
j_gene: TRBJ2-7
v_gene: TRBV10-3
d_gene: NA
CDR3aa: CAISRDISYEQYF
CDR3nt: TGTGCCATCAGCCGGGACATCTCCTACGAGCAGTACTTC

abundance: few
j_gene: TRBJ1-1
v_gene: TRBV7-2
d_gene: NA
CDR3aa: CASSLSSGANTEAFF
CDR3nt: TGTGCCAGCAGCCTCTCCTCCGGGGCGAACACTGAAGCTTTCTTT

abundance: NA
j_gene: TRBJ2-5
v_gene: TRBV6-5
d_gene: TRBD2
CDR3aa: CASSWEGTAGSETQYF
CDR3nt: TGTGCCAGCAGTTGGGAGGGGACGGCCGGGTCCGAGACCCAGTACTTC

abundance: few
j_gene: TRBJ1-6
v_gene: TRBV30
d_gene: TRBD1
CDR3aa: CARGQGDNSPLHF
CDR3nt: TGTGCCAGGGGTCAGGGGGATAATTCACCCCTCCACTTT

abundance: few
j_gene: TRBJ2-1
v_gene: TRBV5-4
d_gene: NA
CDR3aa: CASSFPDRNNEQFF
CDR3nt: TGTGCCAGCAGCTTTCCGGACAGAAACAATGAGCAGTTCTTC

abundance: NA
j_gene: TRBJ1-1
v_gene: TRBV9
d_gene: NA
CDR3aa: CASSVGPGPEAFF
CDR3nt: TGTGCCAGCAGCGTAGGACCGGGACCAGAAGCTTTCTTT

abundance: NA
j_gene: TRBJ2-3
v_gene: TRBV7-2
d_gene: TRBD2
CDR3aa: CASSLVAGGTDTQYF
CDR3nt: TGTGCCAGCAGCTTAGTGGCGGGGGGGACAGATACGCAGTATTTT

abundance: NA
j_gene: TRBJ2-1
v_gene: TRBV2
d_gene: NA
CDR3aa: CASSEFLENEQFF
CDR3nt: TGTGCCAGCAGTGAATTCTTGGAGAATGAGCAGTTCTTC

abundance: NA
j_gene: TRBJ2-3
v_gene: TRBV25-1
d_gene: NA
CDR3aa: CASSEPGAGTDTQYF
CDR3nt: TGTGCCAGCAGTGAGCCAGGGGCAGGCACAGATACGCAGTATTTT

abundance: NA
j_gene: TRBJ2-3
v_gene: TRBV19
d_gene: TRBD2
CDR3aa: CASSSERIPGLAGDTQYF
CDR3nt: TGTGCCAGTAGTAGCGAAAGAATTCCGGGACTAGCGGGAGATACGCAGTATTTT

abundance: NA
j_gene: TRBJ1-5
v_gene: TRBV7-2
d_gene: NA
CDR3aa: CASSLNSDSNQPQHF
CDR3nt: TGTGCCAGCAGCTTAAACAGTGATAGCAATCAGCCCCAGCATTTT

abundance: NA
j_gene: TRBJ2-5
v_gene: TRBV25-1
d_gene: TRBD1
CDR3aa: CASSEWDRDRDGETQYF
CDR3nt: TGTGCCAGCAGTGAATGGGACCGGGACAGGGACGGTGAGACCCAGTACTTC